This TCR beta chain derives from a study of monozygotic twins with inflammatory bowel disease. This CDR3 spans 14 amino acids. Per the germline V gene, CDR1 is MNHNS and CDR2 is SASEGT. TCRalpha and TCRbeta cDNA underwent two nested PCRs of about 17 and 10 cycles. From the 5' RACE reads, TCRdb lists one entry per CDR3 protein and no DNA. The sample table sets out 330,000 or so distinct CDR3 sequences. The template was total RNA from whole blood, with no T cell sorting. Material: blood. This receptor was obtained from a human donor with ulcerative colitis or Crohn's disease, or a healthy co-twin of an affected twin (not recorded which). The chain links TRBV6-1 to TRBJ2-5. The chain's CDR3 is CASRLSDALETQYF.